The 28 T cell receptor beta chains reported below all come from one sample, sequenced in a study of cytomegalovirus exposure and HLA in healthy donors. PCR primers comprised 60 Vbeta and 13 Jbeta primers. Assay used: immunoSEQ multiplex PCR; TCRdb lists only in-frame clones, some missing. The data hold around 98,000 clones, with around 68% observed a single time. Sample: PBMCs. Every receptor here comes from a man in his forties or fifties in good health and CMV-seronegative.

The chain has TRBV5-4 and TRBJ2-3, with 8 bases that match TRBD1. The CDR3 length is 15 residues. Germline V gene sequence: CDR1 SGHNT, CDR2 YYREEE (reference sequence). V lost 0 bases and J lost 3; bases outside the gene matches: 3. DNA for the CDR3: TGTGCCAGCAGCTTGGCGACAGGGGTTACAGATACGCAGTATTTT. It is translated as CASSLATGVTDTQYF. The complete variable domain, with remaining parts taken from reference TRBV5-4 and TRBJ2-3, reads ETGVTQSPTHLIKTRGQQVTLRCSSQSGHNTVSWYQQALGQGPQFIFQYYREEENGRGNFPPRFSGLQFPNYSSELNVNALELDDSALYLCASSLATGVTDTQYFGPGTRLTVL.

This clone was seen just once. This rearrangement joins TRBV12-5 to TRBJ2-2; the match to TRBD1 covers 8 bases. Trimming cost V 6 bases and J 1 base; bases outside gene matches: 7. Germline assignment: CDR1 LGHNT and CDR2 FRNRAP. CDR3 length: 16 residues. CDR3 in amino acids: CASGPGTGLNTGELFF. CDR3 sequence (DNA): TGTGCTAGTGGGCCGGGGACAGGCTTGAACACCGGGGAGCTGTTTTTT.

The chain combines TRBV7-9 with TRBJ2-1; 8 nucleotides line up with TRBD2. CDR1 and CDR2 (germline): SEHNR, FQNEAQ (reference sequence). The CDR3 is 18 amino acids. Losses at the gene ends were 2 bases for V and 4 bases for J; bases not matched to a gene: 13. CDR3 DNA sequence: TGTGCCAGCAGCTTAAATTCGCGGGAGGCTTCGCTATACAATGAGCAGTTCTTC. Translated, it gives CASSLNSREASLYNEQFF.

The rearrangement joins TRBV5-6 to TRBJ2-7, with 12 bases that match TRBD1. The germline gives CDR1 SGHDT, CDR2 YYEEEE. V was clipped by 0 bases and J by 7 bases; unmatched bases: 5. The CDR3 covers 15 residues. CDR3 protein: CASSLGGQGAREQYF. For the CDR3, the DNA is TGTGCCAGCAGCTTGGGGGGACAGGGGGCTAGAGAGCAGTACTTC.

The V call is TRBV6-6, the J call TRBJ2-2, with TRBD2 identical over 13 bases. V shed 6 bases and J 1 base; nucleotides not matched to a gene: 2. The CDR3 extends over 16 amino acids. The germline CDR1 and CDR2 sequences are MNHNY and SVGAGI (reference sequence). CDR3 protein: CASRGLAGVNTGELFF. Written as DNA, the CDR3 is TGTGCCAGCAGAGGACTAGCGGGAGTGAACACCGGGGAGCTGTTTTTT.

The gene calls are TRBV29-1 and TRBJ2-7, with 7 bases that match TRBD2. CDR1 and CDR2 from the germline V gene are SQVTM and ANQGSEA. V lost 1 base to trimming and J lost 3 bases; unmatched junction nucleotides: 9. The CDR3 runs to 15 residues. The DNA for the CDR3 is TGCAGCGTTGAAGTGGGGGTCGGCGGGAGCTACGAGCAGTACTTC. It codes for CSVEVGVGGSYEQYF.

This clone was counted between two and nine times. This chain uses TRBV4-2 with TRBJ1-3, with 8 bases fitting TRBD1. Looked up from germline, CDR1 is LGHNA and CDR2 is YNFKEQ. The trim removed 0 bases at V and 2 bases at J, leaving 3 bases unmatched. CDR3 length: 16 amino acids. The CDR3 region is CASSQDRQGPGNTIYF. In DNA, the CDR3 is TGTGCCAGCAGCCAAGATCGACAGGGGCCTGGAAACACCATATATTTT.

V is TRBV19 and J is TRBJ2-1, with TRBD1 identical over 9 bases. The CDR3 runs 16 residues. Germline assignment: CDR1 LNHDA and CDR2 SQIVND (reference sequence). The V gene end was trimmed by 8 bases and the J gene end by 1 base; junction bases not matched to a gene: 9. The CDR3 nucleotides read TGTGCCAGTGGCCTCTCCGGGACAGGGTCCTACAATGAGCAGTTCTTC. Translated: CASGLSGTGSYNEQFF.

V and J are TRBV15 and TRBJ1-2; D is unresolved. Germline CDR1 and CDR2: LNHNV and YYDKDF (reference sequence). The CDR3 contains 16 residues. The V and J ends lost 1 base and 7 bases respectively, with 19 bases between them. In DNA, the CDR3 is TGTGCCACCAGCAGAGTCGTTAGCTATTCGCTAGGTGGCTACACCTTC. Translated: CATSRVVSYSLGGYTF.

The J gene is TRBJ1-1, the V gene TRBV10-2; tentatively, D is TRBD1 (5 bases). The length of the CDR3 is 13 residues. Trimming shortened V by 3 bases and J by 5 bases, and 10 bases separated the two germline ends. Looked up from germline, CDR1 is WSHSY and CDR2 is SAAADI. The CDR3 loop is CASSDRAGTEAFF. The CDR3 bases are TGCGCCAGCAGTGACAGGGCGGGAACTGAAGCTTTCTTT.

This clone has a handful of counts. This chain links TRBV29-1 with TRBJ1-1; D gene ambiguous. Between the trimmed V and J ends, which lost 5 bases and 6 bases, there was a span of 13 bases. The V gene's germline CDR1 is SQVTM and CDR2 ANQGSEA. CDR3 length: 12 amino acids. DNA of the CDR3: TGCAGCGTTCCGGGAATTTTCGCTGAAGCTTTCTTT. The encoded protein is CSVPGIFAEAFF.

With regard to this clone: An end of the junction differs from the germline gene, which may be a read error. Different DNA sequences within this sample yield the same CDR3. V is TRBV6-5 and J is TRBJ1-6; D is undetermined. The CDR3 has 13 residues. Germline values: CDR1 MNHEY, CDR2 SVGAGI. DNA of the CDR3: TGCGCCAGCAGGCCAGGCGATAATTCACCCCTCCACTTT. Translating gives CASRPGDNSPLHF.

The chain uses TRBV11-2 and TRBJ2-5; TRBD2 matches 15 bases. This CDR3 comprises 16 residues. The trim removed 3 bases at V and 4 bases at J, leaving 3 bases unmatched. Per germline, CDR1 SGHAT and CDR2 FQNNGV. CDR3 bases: TGTGCCAGCAGCTTGGGACTAGCGGGGGGTATAGAGACCCAGTACTTC. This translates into CASSLGLAGGIETQYF.

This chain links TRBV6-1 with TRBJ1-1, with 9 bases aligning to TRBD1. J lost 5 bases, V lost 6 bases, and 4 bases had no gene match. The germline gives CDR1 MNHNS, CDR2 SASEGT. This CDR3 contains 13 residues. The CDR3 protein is CASSYRGRTEAFF. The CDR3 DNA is TGTGCCAGCAGCTACAGGGGGCGGACTGAAGCTTTCTTT.

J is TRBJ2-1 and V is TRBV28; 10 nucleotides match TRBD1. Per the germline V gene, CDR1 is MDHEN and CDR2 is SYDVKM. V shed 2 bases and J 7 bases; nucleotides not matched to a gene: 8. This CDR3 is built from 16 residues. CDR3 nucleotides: TGTGCCAGCAGTTTACCGGGACAGGGGAGGGGAAATGAGCAGTTCTTC. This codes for CASSLPGQGRGNEQFF.

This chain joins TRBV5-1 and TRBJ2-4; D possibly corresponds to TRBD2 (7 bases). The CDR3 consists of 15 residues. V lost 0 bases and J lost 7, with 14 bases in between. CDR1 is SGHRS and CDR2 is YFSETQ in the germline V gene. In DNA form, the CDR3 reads TGCGCCAGCAGCTTGGATGGGGGGGCACGTAACATTCAGTACTTC. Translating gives CASSLDGGARNIQYF. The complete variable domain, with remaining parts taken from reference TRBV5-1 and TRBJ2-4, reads KAGVTQTPRYLIKTRGQQVTLSCSPISGHRSVSWYQQTPGQGLQFLFEYFSETQRNKGNFPGRFSGRQFSNSRSEMNVSTLELGDSALYLCASSLDGGARNIQYFGAGTRLSVL.

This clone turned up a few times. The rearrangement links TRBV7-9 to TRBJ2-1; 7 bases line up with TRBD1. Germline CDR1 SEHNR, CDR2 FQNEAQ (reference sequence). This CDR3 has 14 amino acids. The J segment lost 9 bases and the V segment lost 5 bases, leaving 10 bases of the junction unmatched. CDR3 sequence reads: CASSPKGRGSEQFF. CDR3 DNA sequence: TGTGCCAGCAGCCCCAAAGGCAGGGGGAGTGAGCAGTTCTTC.

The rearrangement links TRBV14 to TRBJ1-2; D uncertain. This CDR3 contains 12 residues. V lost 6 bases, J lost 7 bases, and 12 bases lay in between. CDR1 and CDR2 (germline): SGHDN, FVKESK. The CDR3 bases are TGTGCCAGCAGGGGCCCGGCTGGTGGCTACACCTTC. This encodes CASRGPAGGYTF.

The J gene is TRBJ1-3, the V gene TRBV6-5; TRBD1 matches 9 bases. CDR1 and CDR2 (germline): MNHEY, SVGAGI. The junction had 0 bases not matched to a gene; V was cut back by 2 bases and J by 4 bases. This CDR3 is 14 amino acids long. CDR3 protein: CASSYGTGGNTIYF. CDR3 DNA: TGTGCCAGCAGTTACGGGACAGGGGGAAACACCATATATTTT.

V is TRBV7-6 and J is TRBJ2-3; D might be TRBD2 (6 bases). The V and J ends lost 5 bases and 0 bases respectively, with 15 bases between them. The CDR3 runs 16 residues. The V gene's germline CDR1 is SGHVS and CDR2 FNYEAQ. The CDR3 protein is CASSLRAGPSTDTQYF. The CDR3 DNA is TGTGCCAGCAGCCTTCGGGCGGGACCTAGCACAGATACGCAGTATTTT.

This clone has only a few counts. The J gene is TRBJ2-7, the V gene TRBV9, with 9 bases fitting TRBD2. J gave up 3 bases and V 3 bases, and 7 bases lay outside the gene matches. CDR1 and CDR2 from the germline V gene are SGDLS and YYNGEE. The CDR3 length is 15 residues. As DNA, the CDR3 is TGTGCCAGCAGCGCCCGTAGCGGGAGCGGCTACGAGCAGTACTTC. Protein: CASSARSGSGYEQYF.

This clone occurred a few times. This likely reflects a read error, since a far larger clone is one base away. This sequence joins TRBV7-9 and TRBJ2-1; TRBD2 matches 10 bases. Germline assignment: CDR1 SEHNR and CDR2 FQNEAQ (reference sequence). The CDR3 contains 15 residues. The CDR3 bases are TGTTCCAGCAGCCCCGGGACTAGCGACTACAATGAGCAGTTCTTC. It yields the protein CSSSPGTSDYNEQFF.

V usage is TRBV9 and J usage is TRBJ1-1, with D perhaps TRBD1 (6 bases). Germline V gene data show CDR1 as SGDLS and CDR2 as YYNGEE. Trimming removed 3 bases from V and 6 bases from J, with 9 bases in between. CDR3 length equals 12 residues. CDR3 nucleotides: TGTGCCAGCAGCGCTACAGGGCCTGAAGCTTTCTTT. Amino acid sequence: CASSATGPEAFF.

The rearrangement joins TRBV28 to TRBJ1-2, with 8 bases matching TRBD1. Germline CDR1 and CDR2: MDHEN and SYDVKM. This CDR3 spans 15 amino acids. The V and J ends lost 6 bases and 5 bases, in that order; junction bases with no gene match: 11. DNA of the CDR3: TGTGCCAGCAGACGCCCGAAGGGACAGGAATATGGCTACACCTTC. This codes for CASRRPKGQEYGYTF.

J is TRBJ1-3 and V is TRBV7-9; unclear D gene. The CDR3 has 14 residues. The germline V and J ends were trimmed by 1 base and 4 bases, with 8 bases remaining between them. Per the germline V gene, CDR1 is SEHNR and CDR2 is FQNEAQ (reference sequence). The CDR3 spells CASSLGGFGNTIYF. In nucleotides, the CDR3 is TGTGCCAGCAGCTTAGGAGGGTTCGGAAACACCATATATTTT.

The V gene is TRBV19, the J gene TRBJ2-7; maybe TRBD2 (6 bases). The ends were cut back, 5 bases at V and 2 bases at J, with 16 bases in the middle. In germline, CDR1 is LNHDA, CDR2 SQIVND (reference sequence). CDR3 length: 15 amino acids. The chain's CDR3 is CASSSGTAYAYEQYF. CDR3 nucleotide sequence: TGTGCCAGTAGTTCCGGGACTGCCTACGCCTACGAGCAGTACTTC.

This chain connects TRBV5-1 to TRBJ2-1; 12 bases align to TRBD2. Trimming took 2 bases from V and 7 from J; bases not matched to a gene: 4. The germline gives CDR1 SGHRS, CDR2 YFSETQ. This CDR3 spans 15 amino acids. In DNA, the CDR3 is TGCGCCAGCAGCTTAGGACTAGCGGGGTGGAATGAGCAGTTCTTC. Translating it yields CASSLGLAGWNEQFF.

The CDR3 DNA sequence: TGCGCCAGCAGCCAAGCCAGGGGGAATACCTACGAGCAGTACTTC. It yields the protein CASSQARGNTYEQYF. This sequence joins TRBV4-3 and TRBJ2-5, with 7 bases lining up with TRBD1. Gene TRBJ2-7 matches the end of the DNA better, so the J call may be wrong. The V gene's germline CDR1 is LGHNA and CDR2 YSLEER. The CDR3 is 15 amino acids.